This T cell receptor beta chain stems from a study of blood T cell repertoires in COVID-19. Germline lookup yields CDR1 SEHNR and CDR2 FQNEAQ (reference sequence). This CDR3 is 14 amino acids long. V dropped 5 bases and J dropped 1 base, with 11 bases sitting between them. Original data processing: From reference gene primer amplification, estimates of nucleated cell counts were derived. Produced via immunoSEQ multiplex PCR; TCRdb's table is partial and in-frame only. From that table come the V and J calls and clone size; the DNA was used to work out D and trimming. The table has about 200,000 clones, over 80% seen once. Participant-given clinical history determined each cohort assignment. For recovered donors of Cohort 3, there were two negative PCRs, clearance, or symptom resolution.

This clonotype originated in a young man who had recovered from COVID-19. Sequenced input: PBMCs or T cells enriched from blood (not recorded which). The rearrangement joins TRBV7-9 to TRBJ1-1, with D possibly being TRBD1 (6 bases). CDR3 protein: CASSQQGWNTEAFF. The CDR3 DNA follows: TGTGCCAGCAGCCAACAGGGCTGGAACACTGAAGCTTTCTTT.